This T cell receptor beta chain was recorded in a study of vaccination effects on CD4 cells after COVID-19. Study-level information: From a couple of convalescent patients, samples were taken 16 days and one week before vaccination.

Germline values: CDR1 MNHNS, CDR2 SASEGT. The CDR3 is made up of 14 amino acids. V gave up 0 bases and J gave up 3 bases, with 9 bases separating them. This clone occurred a few times. The antigen remains unidentified. ViraFEST assay sequencing came after antigen-specific CD4+ T cells were expanded with viral peptide pools. Investigators separated out CD4+ T cells once more than nine days of culture had passed. It was between March and December 2020 that the person had a SARS-CoV-2 infection confirmed by PCR. A density of approximately 2 million PBMC per well was used; these cells were cultured with 10 IU/ml IL-2 and 10 ug/ml peptides. Half-medium exchanges with IL-2 medium took place on days 3 and 7. Only in-frame clones appear in the TCRdb table, and some are missing; sequencing was by immunoSEQ multiplex PCR. The table shows around 49,000 clones, with roughly 65% occurring only once. The study's findings and limits: Infection-derived and vaccine-derived clones contracted markedly late after vaccination.

The receptor was isolated from a human donor who had a prior SARS-CoV-2 infection. The sample here was CD4+ T cells from PBMCs cultured with a peptide pool, taken before COVID-19 vaccination. The J gene is TRBJ2-7, the V gene TRBV6-1, with D unclear. DNA for the CDR3: TGTGCCAGCAGTGAAGCGTCGGATTACTACGAGCAGTACTTC. Encoded protein: CASSEASDYYEQYF.